Each of the 14 T cell receptor beta chains below was sequenced from the same sample in a study of shared clonotypes between healthy human individuals. The protocol was immunoSEQ multiplex PCR, while the TCRdb copy is restricted to in-frame clones and leaves out a portion. The sample shows roughly 500,000 clones, roughly 80% of them seen only once. Sample: PBMCs. These receptors all stem from a woman between 40 and 50 years old in good health. Some clones in this sample may be carry-over from other donors' samples.

This clone was seen repeatedly, ten times or more. The CDR3: CASSSEAFF. The CDR3 DNA reads TGTGCCAGCAGTTCTGAAGCTTTCTTT. V and J are TRBV6-1 and TRBJ1-1; D gene ambiguous. Trimming removed 5 bases from V and 6 bases from J, with 1 base in between. The CDR3 extends over 9 amino acids. Germline-derived CDR1 and CDR2 are MNHNS and SASEGT.

The chain employs TRBV19 and TRBJ2-1, with 9 bases fitting TRBD1. Germline V gene data show CDR1 as LNHDA and CDR2 as SQIVND (reference sequence). The J segment lost 1 base and the V segment lost 8 bases, leaving 9 bases of the junction unmatched. The CDR3 has 16 amino acids. The CDR3 reads CASLRGGTGSYNEQFF. The DNA for the CDR3 is TGTGCCAGTCTTCGAGGAGGGACAGGGTCCTACAATGAGCAGTTCTTC.

Only a few counts were recorded for this clone. The gene calls are TRBV28 and TRBJ1-2; the match to TRBD1 covers 11 bases. Per germline, CDR1 MDHEN and CDR2 SYDVKM. CDR3 length: 16 residues. V lost 1 base to trimming and J lost 4 bases; unmatched junction nucleotides: 5. CDR3 bases: TGTGCCAGCAGTTTATTCGGAGGACAGGGGGCCTATGGCTACACCTTC. It specifies CASSLFGGQGAYGYTF.

This clone was picked up one time. Given a much more abundant clone one base away, this may be a read error. The chain uses TRBV13 and TRBJ2-6, with D uncertain. Per germline, CDR1 PRHDT and CDR2 FYEKMQ (reference sequence). Trimming stripped 2 bases from V and 0 bases from J, with 5 bases between. There are 15 residues in the CDR3. The CDR3 bases are TGTGCCAGCAGCTTATGTCGCTCTGGGGCCAACGTCCTGACTTTC. The encoded protein is CASSLCRSGANVLTF.

The J gene is TRBJ2-7, the V gene TRBV27, with unresolved D. Trimming removed 0 bases at V and 2 bases at J, with 8 bases between. This CDR3 is built from 14 residues. From germline, CDR1 is MNHEY and CDR2 SMNVEV (reference sequence). Here the CDR3 reads CASSLSVTAYEQYF. CDR3 coding DNA: TGTGCCAGCAGTTTATCGGTCACCGCCTACGAGCAGTACTTC.

The rearrangement uses TRBV6-6 and TRBJ1-2, with D possibly matching TRBD1 (5 bases). CDR1 is MNHNY, CDR2 SVGAGI, per germline (reference sequence). CDR3 length equals 14 residues. V lost 2 bases, J lost 5 bases, and 12 bases lay in between. The DNA of the CDR3 is TGTGCCAGCAGTTACGAGGGGAGGCGGTATGGCTACACCTTC. Protein sequence: CASSYEGRRYGYTF.

The CDR3 nucleotides are TGTGCCTGGAGTGTTGGTGAGTCCTATGGCTACACCTTC. This gives the protein CAWSVGESYGYTF. The chain joins TRBV30 to TRBJ1-2; D unresolved. The CDR3 covers 13 residues. Germline lookup yields CDR1 GTSNPN and CDR2 SVGIG (reference sequence). The ends were cut back, 0 bases at V and 4 bases at J, with 9 bases in the middle.

The rearrangement links TRBV5-5 to TRBJ2-7, with D hard to call. In germline, CDR1 is SGHKS, CDR2 YYEKEE (reference sequence). The CDR3 sequence is 11 residues long. Trimming removed 3 bases from V and 6 bases from J, with 7 bases in between. CDR3 DNA sequence: TGTGCCAGCAGCTGGGAAGGCGAGCAGTACTTC. Its protein product is CASSWEGEQYF.

This chain links TRBV5-6 with TRBJ2-1; no definite D call. The V end lost 0 bases, the J end lost 4 bases, and 8 bases lay between the germline ends. This CDR3 comprises 14 residues. Germline V gene sequence: CDR1 SGHDT, CDR2 YYEEEE. This CDR3 reads CASSLGLSYNEQFF. In DNA form, the CDR3 reads TGTGCCAGCAGCTTGGGGCTCAGTTACAATGAGCAGTTCTTC.

This chain uses TRBV11-3 with TRBJ2-7, with 8 bases lining up with TRBD1. The CDR3 totals 15 residues. The V gene end was trimmed by 0 bases and the J gene end by 3 bases; junction bases not matched to a gene: 4. CDR1 is SGHNT and CDR2 is YENEEA in the germline V gene. For the CDR3, the DNA is TGTGCCAGCAGCTTAGAGTCAGGGGGCTTCTACGAGCAGTACTTC. Residues: CASSLESGGFYEQYF.

In its sample, this clone was seen once. This chain connects TRBV18 to TRBJ2-3; 8 nucleotides align to TRBD2. This CDR3 has 15 residues. Germline values: CDR1 KGHSH, CDR2 LQKENI. Losses at the gene ends were 4 bases for V and 2 bases for J; bases not matched to a gene: 5. The CDR3 here is CASSLGLALTDTQYF. The CDR3 nucleotides read TGTGCCAGCTCACTTGGACTAGCCCTCACAGATACGCAGTATTTT.

This chain joins TRBV9 and TRBJ2-1, with D uncertain. The length of the CDR3 is 15 residues. CDR1 is SGDLS, CDR2 YYNGEE, per germline. Trimming stripped 4 bases from V and 6 bases from J, with 17 bases between. This CDR3 reads CASSPNPHTPNEQFF. The DNA of the CDR3 is TGTGCCAGCAGCCCTAATCCCCATACCCCCAATGAGCAGTTCTTC.

This clone has only a few counts. CDR3 bases: TGCGCCAGCAGCCAAGGCCTAGTGGCTGCCCTAGCCAAAAACATTCAGTACTTC. It yields the protein CASSQGLVAALAKNIQYF. The chain joins TRBV4-1 to TRBJ2-4; D is uncertain. The CDR3 spans 18 residues. Germline CDR1 reads MGHRA; CDR2 reads YSYEKL. V lost 1 base, J lost 0 bases, and 16 bases lay in between.

Ten or more counts support this clone. The J gene is TRBJ2-1, the V gene TRBV9; D is possibly TRBD2 (5 bases). The V end was cut by 0 bases, the J end by 2 bases, with 12 bases between. This CDR3 has 16 amino acids. In germline, CDR1 is SGDLS, CDR2 YYNGEE. CDR3 in amino acids: CASSVAERFPYNEQFF. CDR3 coding DNA: TGTGCCAGCAGCGTAGCGGAGCGGTTTCCCTACAATGAGCAGTTCTTC. Variable domain in full (rest from reference TRBV9 and TRBJ2-1): DSGVTQTPKHLITATGQRVTLRCSPRSGDLSVYWYQQSLDQGLQFLIQYYNGEERAKGNILERFSAQQFPDLHSELNLSSLELGDSALYFCASSVAERFPYNEQFFGPGTRLTVL.